Presented here are 13 T cell receptor beta chains from one specimen sequenced in a study of tumor-infiltrating lymphocytes in primary liver carcinoma. Unsorted whole blood served as the source of blood RNA, and germline DNA was extracted as well. Synthesis of TCR beta cDNA was carried out from approximately 470 ng total RNA with a constant-region primer. Libraries of TCR beta came from three nested multiplex PCR rounds with slightly modified ARM-PCR. Amplification in the first two PCR rounds was performed using TRBV1-TRBV30 forward primers and a C-beta reverse primer for 10 cycles each. TCRdb itself ran the multiplex PCR reads through MiXCR, one entry per CDR3 protein. The sample lists 300,000 to 350,000 distinct CDR3 sequences, less than 70% seen once, with roughly 6% in the top ten. Sequenced input: peripheral blood. Receptor source: a middle-aged man with primary liver carcinoma and hepatitis B virus infection.

V usage is TRBV5-6 and J usage is TRBJ2-5; D perhaps matches TRBD2 (5 bases). With 1 base removed from V and 5 bases from J, the gap between germline ends came to 30 bases. CDR1 and CDR2 from the germline V gene are SGHDT and YYEEEE. This CDR3 has 20 amino acids. CDR3 amino acids: CASSLRLGFVGRGPQETQYF. CDR3 nucleotide sequence: TGTGCCAGCAGCTTGAGGCTCGGCTTCGTTGGACGCGGGCCCCAGGAGACCCAGTACTTC.

As for this clonotype: Mismatch with germline at one junction end may stem from a read error. The genes are TRBV29-1 and TRBJ2-7, with 10 nucleotides matching TRBD1. The CDR3 has 11 residues. Per the germline V gene, CDR1 is SQVTM and CDR2 is ANQGSEA. CDR3 coding DNA: TGCAGCTTCAAGGACAGGGGGAAGGTGCACTTC. Its translation: CSFKDRGKVHF.

This chain links TRBV21-1 with TRBJ2-3; TRBD1 reflects the table's D call only, with no check against the DNA. TRBV21-1 is given as a pseudogene. The CDR3 sequence is 17 residues long. In nucleotides, the CDR3 is TGTGCCAGCAGCAAAGTTCCAGGGGAAACTAGCACAGATACGCAGTATTTT. Residues: CASSKVPGETSTDTQYF.

V gene TRBV7-9 combines with J gene TRBJ2-1, with 9 bases lining up with TRBD1. This CDR3 is 13 amino acids long. The germline V gene encodes CDR1 SEHNR and CDR2 FQNEAQ (reference sequence). V lost 2 bases, J lost 11 bases, and 4 bases stayed unmatched. The CDR3 DNA is TGTGCCAGCAGCTTAATGGGACAGGGCCAGCAGTTCTTC. Translating gives CASSLMGQGQQFF.

CDR3 region: CASSLVVGDNEQFF. Written as DNA, the CDR3 is TGCGCCAGCAGCTTGGTAGTAGGAGATAATGAGCAGTTCTTC. The genes are TRBV5-1 and TRBJ2-1; no clear D gene. The CDR3 is 14 residues long. Trimming stripped 0 bases from V and 7 bases from J, with 11 bases between. Germline CDR1 is SGHRS and CDR2 is YFSETQ.

Note on this clonotype: A single base separates this from a much larger clone, so it may be a read error. The CDR3 coding sequence is TGTGCCAGCAGTGAAGCGGTCAGGGCGGAGTACGAGCAGTACTTC. Translated, it gives CASSEAVRAEYEQYF. The chain has TRBV6-1 and TRBJ2-7; D perhaps matches TRBD1 (5 bases). Per germline, CDR1 MNHNS and CDR2 SASEGT. CDR3 length: 15 amino acids. The V end lost 0 bases, the J end lost 4 bases, and 13 bases lay between the germline ends.

This clonotype was seen only once. The germline gene is not matched at one end of the junction; a read error may be the cause. V usage is TRBV4-3 and J usage is TRBJ1-2; 9 nucleotides align to TRBD1. CDR3 length: 16 amino acids. Germline V gene data show CDR1 as LGHNA and CDR2 as YSLEER. The CDR3 nucleotides read TGCGCCAGCAGCCAACTTGGACAGGGGCGAGACTATAGCTACACTTTC. This gives the protein CASSQLGQGRDYSYTF.

A remark on this clonotype: A read error may produce the germline difference seen at one junction end. The genes are TRBV11-2 and TRBJ2-5; D is possibly TRBD1 or TRBD2 (5 bases each). CDR1 and CDR2 (germline): SGHAT, FQNNGV. The CDR3 is 14 residues long. DNA of the CDR3: TGTGCCAGCAGCCCCGATGGCAGAGGGGAGACCCAGCATTTC. Amino acid sequence: CASSPDGRGETQHF.

The chain has TRBV6-1 and TRBJ1-5; no definite D call. V lost 11 bases, J lost 0 bases, and 17 bases lay in between. This CDR3 comprises 15 residues. Germline CDR1 MNHNS, CDR2 SASEGT. The CDR3, as DNA: TGTGCCGCCACGCCAGACTTGAATAGCAATCAGCCCCAGCATTTT. Protein product: CAATPDLNSNQPQHF.

This chain connects TRBV11-2 to TRBJ2-7; 8 nucleotides align to TRBD1. Germline CDR1 and CDR2: SGHAT and FQNNGV. J lost 4 bases, V lost 7 bases, and 9 bases had no gene match. CDR3 length: 14 amino acids. CDR3 DNA: TGTGCCAGCAATGCTCGGACAGGGCCGTACGAGCAGTACTTC. This sequence encodes CASNARTGPYEQYF. Filled out from reference TRBV11-2 and TRBJ2-7, the complete variable domain reads EAGVAQSPRYKIIEKRQSVAFWCNPISGHATLYWYQQILGQGPKLLIQFQNNGVVDDSQLPKDRFSAERLKGVDSTLKIQPAKLEDSAVYLCASNARTGPYEQYFGPGTRLTVT.

A word on this clonotype: A much larger clone sits a single nucleotide away, making a read error possible. The genes are TRBV12-3 or TRBV12-4 and TRBJ1-1; the D is unclear. This CDR3 is 12 amino acids long. CDR3 in DNA: TGTGCCAGCAGTTGGGAGAACACTGGAGCTTTCTTT. Protein product: CASSWENTGAFF.

The rearrangement joins TRBV24-1 to TRBJ2-3, with 15 bases identical to TRBD2. V dropped 0 bases and J dropped 2; count of bases not matched to a gene: 11. From germline, CDR1 is KGHDR and CDR2 SFDVKD. This CDR3 has 21 amino acids. The CDR3 is CATSDLPGLAGGSISTDTQYF. In nucleotides, the CDR3 is TGTGCCACCAGTGATTTGCCCGGACTAGCGGGAGGGTCGATCTCCACAGATACGCAGTATTTT.

At least ten counts were recorded for this clonotype. J is TRBJ1-6 and V is TRBV6-2 or TRBV6-3; TRBD1 is a possible D gene (6 bases). V was shortened by 0 bases and J by 5 bases, with 14 bases between the two germline ends. Germline V gene sequence: CDR1 MNHEY, CDR2 SVGEGT. The CDR3 consists of 17 residues. The CDR3 sequence: CASSYSVLPGDNSPLHF. CDR3 in DNA: TGTGCCAGCAGTTACTCGGTTCTTCCAGGGGATAATTCACCCCTCCACTTT.